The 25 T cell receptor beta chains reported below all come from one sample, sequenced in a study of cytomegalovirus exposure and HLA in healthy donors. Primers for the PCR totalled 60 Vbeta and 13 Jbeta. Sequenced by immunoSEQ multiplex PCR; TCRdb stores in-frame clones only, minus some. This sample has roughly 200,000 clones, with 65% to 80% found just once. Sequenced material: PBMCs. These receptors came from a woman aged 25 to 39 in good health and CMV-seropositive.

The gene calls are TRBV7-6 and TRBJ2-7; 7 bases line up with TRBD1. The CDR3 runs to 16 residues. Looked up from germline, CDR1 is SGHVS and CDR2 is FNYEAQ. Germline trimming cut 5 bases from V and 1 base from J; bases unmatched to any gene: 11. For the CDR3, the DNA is TGTGCCAGCAGCCCCAGAGGGACAGCCAAATCCTACGAGCAGTACTTC. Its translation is CASSPRGTAKSYEQYF.

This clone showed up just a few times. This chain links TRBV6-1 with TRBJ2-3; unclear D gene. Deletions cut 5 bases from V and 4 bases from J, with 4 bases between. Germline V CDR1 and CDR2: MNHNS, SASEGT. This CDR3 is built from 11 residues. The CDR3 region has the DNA TGTGCCAGCAGTTCTTCAGATACGCAGTATTTT. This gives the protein CASSSSDTQYF.

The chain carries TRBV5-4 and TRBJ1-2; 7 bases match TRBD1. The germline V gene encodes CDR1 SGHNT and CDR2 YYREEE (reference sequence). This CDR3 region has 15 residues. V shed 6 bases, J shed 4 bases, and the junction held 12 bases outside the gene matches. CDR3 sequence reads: CASTQRGGRLYGYTF. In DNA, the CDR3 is TGTGCCAGCACCCAAAGAGGGGGCCGTCTCTATGGCTACACCTTC.

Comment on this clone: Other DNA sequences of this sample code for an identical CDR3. This CDR3 reads CASSSPGTDTQYF. The CDR3 DNA reads TGCGCCAGCAGCTCCCCGGGCACAGATACGCAGTATTTT. This chain joins TRBV5-1 and TRBJ2-3, with D uncertain. The ends were cut back, 3 bases at V and 1 base at J, with 6 bases in the middle. This CDR3 contains 13 residues. Germline CDR1 is SGHRS and CDR2 is YFSETQ.

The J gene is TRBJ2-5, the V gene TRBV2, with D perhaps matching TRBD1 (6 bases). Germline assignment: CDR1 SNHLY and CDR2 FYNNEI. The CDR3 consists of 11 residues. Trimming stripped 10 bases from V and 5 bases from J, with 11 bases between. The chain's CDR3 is CANRDTETQYF. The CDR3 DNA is TGTGCCAACCGGGACACCGAGACCCAGTACTTC.

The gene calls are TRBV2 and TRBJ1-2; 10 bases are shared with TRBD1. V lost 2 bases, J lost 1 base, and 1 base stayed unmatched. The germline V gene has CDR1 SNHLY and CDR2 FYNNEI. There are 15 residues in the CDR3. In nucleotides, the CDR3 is TGTGCCAGCAGTGAAAGGACAGGGGGTAACTATGGCTACACCTTC. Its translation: CASSERTGGNYGYTF. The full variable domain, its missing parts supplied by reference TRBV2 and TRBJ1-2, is EPEVTQTPSHQVTQMGQEVILRCVPISNHLYFYWYRQILGQKVEFLVSFYNNEISEKSEIFDDQFSVERPDGSNFTLKIRSTKLEDSAMYFCASSERTGGNYGYTFGSGTRLTVV.

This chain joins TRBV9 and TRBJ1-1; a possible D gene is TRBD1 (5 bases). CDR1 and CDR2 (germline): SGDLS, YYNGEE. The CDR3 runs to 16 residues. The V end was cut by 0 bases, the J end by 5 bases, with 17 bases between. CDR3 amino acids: CASSVGQGSPGTEAFF. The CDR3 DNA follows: TGTGCCAGCAGCGTAGGGCAGGGATCCCCCGGGACTGAAGCTTTCTTT.

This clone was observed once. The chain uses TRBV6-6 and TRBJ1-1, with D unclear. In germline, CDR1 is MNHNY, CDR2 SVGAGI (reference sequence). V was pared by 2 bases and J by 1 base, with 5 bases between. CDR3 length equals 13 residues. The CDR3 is CASSYGGNTEAFF. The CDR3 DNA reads TGTGCCAGCAGTTACGGAGGGAACACTGAAGCTTTCTTT.

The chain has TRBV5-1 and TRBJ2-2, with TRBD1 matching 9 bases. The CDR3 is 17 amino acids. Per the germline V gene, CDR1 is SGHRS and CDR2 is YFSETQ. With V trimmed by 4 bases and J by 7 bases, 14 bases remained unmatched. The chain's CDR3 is CASSRSGTGSFFGELFF. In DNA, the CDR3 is TGCGCCAGCAGCCGAAGCGGGACAGGGTCCTTTTTCGGGGAGCTGTTTTTT.

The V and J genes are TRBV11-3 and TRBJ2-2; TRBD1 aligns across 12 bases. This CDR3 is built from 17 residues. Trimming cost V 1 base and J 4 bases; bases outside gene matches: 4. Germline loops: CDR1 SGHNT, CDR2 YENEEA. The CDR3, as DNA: TGTGCCAGCAGCTTAGGTCAGGGACAGGGGGCCACCGGGGAGCTGTTTTTT. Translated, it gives CASSLGQGQGATGELFF.

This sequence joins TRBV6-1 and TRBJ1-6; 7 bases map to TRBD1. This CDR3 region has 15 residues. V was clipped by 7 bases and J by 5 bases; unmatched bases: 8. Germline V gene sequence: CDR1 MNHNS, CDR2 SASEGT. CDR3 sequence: CASILDRVNNSPLHF. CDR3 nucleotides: TGTGCCAGCATCCTCGACAGGGTAAATAATTCACCCCTCCACTTT.

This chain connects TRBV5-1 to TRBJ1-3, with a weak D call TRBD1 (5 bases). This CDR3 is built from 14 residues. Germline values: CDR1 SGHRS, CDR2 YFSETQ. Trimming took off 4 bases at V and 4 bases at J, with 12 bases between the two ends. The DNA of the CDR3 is TGCGCCAGCAGCCCGGGGGGGTACGGAAACACCATATATTTT. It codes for CASSPGGYGNTIYF.

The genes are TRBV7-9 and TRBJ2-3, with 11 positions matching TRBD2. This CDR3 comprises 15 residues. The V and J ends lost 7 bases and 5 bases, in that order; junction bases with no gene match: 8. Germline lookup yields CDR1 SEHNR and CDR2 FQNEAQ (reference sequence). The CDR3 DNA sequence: TGTGCCAGCACCATACGGCTAGCGGGGGGAGATACGCAGTATTTT. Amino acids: CASTIRLAGGDTQYF.

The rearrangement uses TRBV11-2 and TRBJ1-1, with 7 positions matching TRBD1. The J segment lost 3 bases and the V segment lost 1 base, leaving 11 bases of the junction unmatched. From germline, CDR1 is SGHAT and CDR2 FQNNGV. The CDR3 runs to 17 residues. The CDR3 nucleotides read TGTGCCAGCAGCTTAGTTTTCCGACAGGGCCGGGACACTGAAGCTTTCTTT. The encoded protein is CASSLVFRQGRDTEAFF.

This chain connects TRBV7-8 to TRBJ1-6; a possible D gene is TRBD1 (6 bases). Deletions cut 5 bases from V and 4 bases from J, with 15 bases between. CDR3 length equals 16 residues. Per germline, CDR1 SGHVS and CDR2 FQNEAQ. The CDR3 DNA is TGTGCCAGCAGCCGCAGCGGGACATCTTATAATTCACCCCTCCACTTT. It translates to CASSRSGTSYNSPLHF. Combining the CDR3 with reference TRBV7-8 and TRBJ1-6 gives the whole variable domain GAGVSQSPRYKVAKRGQDVALRCDPISGHVSLFWYQQALGQGPEFLTYFQNEAQLDKSGLPSDRFFAERPEGSVSTLKIQRTQQEDSAVYLCASSRSGTSYNSPLHFGNGTRLTVT.

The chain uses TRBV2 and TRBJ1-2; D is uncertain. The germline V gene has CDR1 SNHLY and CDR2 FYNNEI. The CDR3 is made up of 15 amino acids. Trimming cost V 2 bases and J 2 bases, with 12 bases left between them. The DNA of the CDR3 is TGTGCCAGCAGTGAACCGTTTAGAGGGAACTATGGCTACACCTTC. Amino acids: CASSEPFRGNYGYTF.

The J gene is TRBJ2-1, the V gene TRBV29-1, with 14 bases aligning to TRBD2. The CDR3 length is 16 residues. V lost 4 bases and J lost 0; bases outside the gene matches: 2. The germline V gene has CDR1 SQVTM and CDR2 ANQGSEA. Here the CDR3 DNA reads TGCAGCGTTGGAGGGACTAGCGGGAGCTCCTACAATGAGCAGTTCTTC. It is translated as CSVGGTSGSSYNEQFF.

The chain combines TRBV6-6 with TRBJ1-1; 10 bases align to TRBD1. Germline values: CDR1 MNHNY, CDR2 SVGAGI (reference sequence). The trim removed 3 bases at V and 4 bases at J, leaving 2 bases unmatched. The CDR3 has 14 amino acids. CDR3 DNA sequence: TGTGCCAGCAGTTATGACAGGGGGCTCACTGAAGCTTTCTTT. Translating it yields CASSYDRGLTEAFF.

The CDR3 bases are TGTGCCAGCAGCTTAGGGGAGCGGGGGGAGCAGTTCTTC. This sequence encodes CASSLGERGEQFF. V gene TRBV7-8 combines with J gene TRBJ2-1; 8 positions agree with TRBD2. The germline CDR1 and CDR2 sequences are SGHVS and FQNEAQ. Trimming at V came to 1 base and at J to 10 bases, leaving 3 bases not matched to a gene. The CDR3 sequence is 13 residues long.

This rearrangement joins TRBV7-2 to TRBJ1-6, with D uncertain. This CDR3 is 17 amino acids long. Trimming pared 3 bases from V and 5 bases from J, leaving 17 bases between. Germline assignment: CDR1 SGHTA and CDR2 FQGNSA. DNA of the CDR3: TGTGCCAGCAGCTTCTCCATATCTCAGACTGATAATTCACCCCTCCACTTT. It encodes CASSFSISQTDNSPLHF.

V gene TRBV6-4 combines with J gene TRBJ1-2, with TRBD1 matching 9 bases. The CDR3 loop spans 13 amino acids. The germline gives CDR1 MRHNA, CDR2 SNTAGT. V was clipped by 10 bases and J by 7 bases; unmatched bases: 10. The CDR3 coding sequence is TGTGCCAATTTGGGACAGGGTATTTTTGGCTACACCTTC. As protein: CANLGQGIFGYTF.

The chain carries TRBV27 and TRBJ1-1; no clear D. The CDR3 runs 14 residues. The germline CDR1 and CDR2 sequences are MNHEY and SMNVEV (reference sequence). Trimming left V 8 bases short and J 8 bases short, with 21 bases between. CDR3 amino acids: CASGPQNMGREAFF. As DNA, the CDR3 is TGTGCCAGCGGGCCTCAAAATATGGGCAGAGAAGCTTTCTTT.

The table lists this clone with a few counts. CDR3 DNA sequence: TGTGCCAGCAGCTTGACTGACACAGATACGCAGTATTTT. It codes for CASSLTDTDTQYF. The rearrangement joins TRBV7-8 to TRBJ2-3, with unresolved D. The CDR3 sequence is 13 residues long. The germline V gene has CDR1 SGHVS and CDR2 FQNEAQ. V lost 3 bases to trimming and J lost 2 bases, with 6 bases between them.

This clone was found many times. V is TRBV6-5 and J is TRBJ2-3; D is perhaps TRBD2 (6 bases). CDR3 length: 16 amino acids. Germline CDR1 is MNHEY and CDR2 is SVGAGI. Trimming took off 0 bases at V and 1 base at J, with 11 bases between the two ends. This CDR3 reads CASSYSPGGGTDTQYF. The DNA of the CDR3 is TGTGCCAGCAGTTACTCTCCCGGGGGAGGCACAGATACGCAGTATTTT.

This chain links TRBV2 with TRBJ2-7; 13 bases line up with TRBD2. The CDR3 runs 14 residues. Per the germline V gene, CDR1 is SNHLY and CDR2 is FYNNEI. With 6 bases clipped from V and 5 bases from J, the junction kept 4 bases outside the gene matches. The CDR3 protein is CASRGGLAGDEQYF. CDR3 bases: TGTGCCAGCAGGGGAGGACTAGCGGGAGACGAGCAGTACTTC.